These T cell receptor beta chains were read from a single sample in a study of cytomegalovirus exposure and HLA in healthy donors. Method: immunoSEQ multiplex PCR; TCRdb's copy keeps in-frame clones and lacks some. The table for this sample gives about 200,000 clones. Sequenced sample: PBMCs. These receptors were taken from a young man in good health and CMV-seronegative. Both conserved end residues are part of each CDR3. Each record gives: J gene, V gene, D gene, CDR3 DNA, CDR3 protein. The D gene is left open where the match is weak.

TRBJ2-7 | TRBV19 | TRBD1 | TGTGCCAGTAGTTTTCTCCCCCGGACAGGGCCGGGGTACGAGCAGTACTTC | CASSFLPRTGPGYEQYF
TRBJ1-2 | TRBV6-5 | TRBD1 | TGTGCCAGCAGCCTCGCAGGGGGCGACTATGGCTACACCTTC | CASSLAGGDYGYTF
TRBJ1-1 | TRBV12-5 | . | TGTGCTAGTGGTGCCGGGACACCCAACACTGAAGCTTTCTTT | CASGAGTPNTEAFF
TRBJ2-2 | TRBV25-1 | . | TGTGCCAGCAGTGAATACCCAGGGCCATTTAACACCGGGGAGCTGTTTTTT | CASSEYPGPFNTGELFF
TRBJ2-5 | TRBV10-3 | TRBD1 | TGTGCCATCAGTGAGGCAGGGACAGGTGCCGGGGAGACCCAGTACTTC | CAISEAGTGAGETQYF
TRBJ2-7 | TRBV23-1 | TRBD1 | TGCGCCAGCAGTCAATCGATCGGCAGGGGGCCCTACGAGCAGTACTTC | CASSQSIGRGPYEQYF
TRBJ1-3 | TRBV5-4 | TRBD1 | TGTGCCAGCAGCTCGTTCCAGGGGGCAGGAAACACCATATATTTT | CASSSFQGAGNTIYF
TRBJ2-7 | TRBV7-6 | TRBD2 | TGTGCCAGCAGCTTTAGCGGGCGTGGGGACGAGCAGTACTTC | CASSFSGRGDEQYF
TRBJ2-3 | TRBV23-1 | TRBD2 | TGCGCCAGCACCCCTGGGACTAGCGGTACAGATACGCAGTATTTT | CASTPGTSGTDTQYF
TRBJ1-2 | TRBV15 | TRBD1 | TGTGCCACCAGCACCGACAGGGGGTCCTATGGCTACACCTTC | CATSTDRGSYGYTF
TRBJ2-2 | TRBV2 | TRBD1 | TGTGCCGGCCGGACAGGCTCACTCACCGGGGAGCTGTTCTTT | CAGRTGSLTGELFF
TRBJ1-2 | TRBV5-5 | TRBD1 | TGTGCCAGCAGCTTATACTCCGACAGGGCCGGTGGCTACACCTTC | CASSLYSDRAGGYTF
TRBJ1-3 | TRBV28 | TRBD1 | TGTGCCAGCAGGGAGACAGGGCAAGCCACCATATATTTT | CASRETGQATIYF
TRBJ2-7 | TRBV5-1 | . | TGCGCCAGCAGCTTGGAAGGGGTAAATCGGCACGAGCAGTACTTC | CASSLEGVNRHEQYF
TRBJ2-2 | TRBV9 | . | TGTGCCAGCAGCCCCTCAGGGCCCGGGGAGCTGTTTTTT | CASSPSGPGELFF
TRBJ2-2 | TRBV25-1 | TRBD1 | TGTGCCAGCTCCGACCCGGGACAGGGTGGCACCGGGGAGCTGTTTTTT | CASSDPGQGGTGELFF
TRBJ1-1 | TRBV28 | TRBD1 | TGTGCCAGCACCTTCCGGGACAGTAACACTGAAGCTTTCTTT | CASTFRDSNTEAFF
TRBJ2-3 | TRBV10-3 | TRBD2 | TGTGCCATCGGGGCGGGGGGCCCCGGGGTCAGCACAGATACGCAGTATTTT | CAIGAGGPGVSTDTQYF
TRBJ1-4 | TRBV19 | TRBD1 | TGTGCCAGTAGTATCCAGGGGGCTAATGAAAAACTGTTTTTT | CASSIQGANEKLFF
TRBJ2-7 | TRBV7-2 | TRBD2 | TGTGCCAGCAGCTCGCAATCCGGGACTATCTCCTACGAGCAGTACTTC | CASSSQSGTISYEQYF
TRBJ1-6 | TRBV4-3 | TRBD1 | TGCGCCAGCAGCCAAGGGACAGGGAATAATTCACCCCTCCACTTT | CASSQGTGNNSPLHF
TRBJ1-5 | TRBV28 | TRBD1 | TGTGCCAGCAGTCCAGGGGGCGTAAATAGGCCCCAGCATTTT | CASSPGGVNRPQHF
TRBJ2-3 | TRBV2 | TRBD2 | TGTGCCAGCAGTGAGGCTAGCGGGGGGGTTAGCACAGATACGCAGTATTTT | CASSEASGGVSTDTQYF
TRBJ2-7 | TRBV29-1 | . | TGCAGCGTTGAAGACAGTTACGAGCAGTACTTC | CSVEDSYEQYF
TRBJ1-4 | TRBV11-2 | TRBD1 | TGTGCCAGCAGCTTTAACAGGGGTAAAAATGAAAAACTGTTTTTT | CASSFNRGKNEKLFF
TRBJ2-2 | TRBV5-4 | TRBD1 | TGTGCCAGCAGCTCTGGACAGGGGGACACCGGGGAGCTGTTTTTT | CASSSGQGDTGELFF
TRBJ2-3 | TRBV5-1 | TRBD1 | TGCGCCAGCAGCCACGGACAGGGGGCCACAGATACGCAGTATTTT | CASSHGQGATDTQYF
TRBJ2-2 | TRBV12-5 | . | TGTGCTAGTGGCGTAAACACCGGGGAGCTGTTTTTT | CASGVNTGELFF
TRBJ2-7 | TRBV5-4 | TRBD2 | TGTGCCAGCAGCTGGTCTAGCGGGAGGGGGGACGAGCAGTACTTC | CASSWSSGRGDEQYF
TRBJ2-2 | TRBV11-3 | TRBD1 | TGTGCCAGCAGCTCGGGACAGGGCAACACCGGGGAGCTGTTTTTT | CASSSGQGNTGELFF